A selection of T cell receptor beta chains follows, all from one sample in a study of CD8 T cells in Susac syndrome. One entry per CDR3 protein, called by TCRdb with MiXCR from the immunoSEQ multiplex PCR reads. The sample carries fewer than 80,000 distinct CDR3 sequences, just under 95% recorded once. The source material was CD8+ T cells from PBMCs. Receptor source: a human donor in good health. Both conserved end residues are part of each CDR3. The order of the fields is J gene, V gene, CDR3 length, D gene, clone size, CDR3 protein, CDR3 DNA. The D gene is left open where the match is weak. Clone size is shown for a subset of rows, as once, few, many or a class of expanded clone.

TRBJ2-5 | TRBV9 | 12 | NA | NA | CASGGNQETQYF | TGTGCCAGCGGGGGAAATCAAGAGACCCAGTACTTC
TRBJ2-7 | TRBV2 | 14 | NA | NA | CASSVLGKGYEQYF | TGTGCCAGCAGTGTGTTGGGTAAGGGCTACGAGCAGTACTTC
TRBJ2-7 | TRBV7-9 | 14 | NA | NA | CASTPVGTGSTKYF | NA
TRBJ2-1 | TRBV27 | 15 | TRBD1 | NA | CASSLTWTGGDEQFF | TGTGCCAGCAGTTTAACGTGGACAGGGGGCGATGAGCAGTTCTTC
TRBJ2-3 | TRBV3-1 | 17 | TRBD2 | NA | CASSHPTGLAASDTQYF | TGTGCCAGCAGCCATCCCACGGGACTAGCGGCATCAGATACGCAGTATTTT
TRBJ1-2 | TRBV6-6 | 14 | NA | NA | CASSPSYDSYGYTF | TGTGCCAGCAGTCCCTCCTACGACAGCTATGGCTACACCTTC
TRBJ1-6 | TRBV15 | 15 | NA | NA | CATSRHRQHNSPLHF | TGTGCCACCAGCAGACATCGACAGCATAATTCACCCCTCCACTTT
TRBJ2-6 | TRBV4-3 | 16 | NA | NA | CASSQEPPGWANVLTF | TGCGCCAGCAGCCAAGAACCGCCCGGGTGGGCCAACGTCCTGACTTTC
TRBJ1-1 | TRBV7-2 | 14 | NA | NA | CASSLVLFDTEAFF | TGTGCCAGCAGCTTAGTCCTTTTCGACACTGAAGCTTTCTTT
TRBJ2-1 | TRBV12-3/TRBV12-4 | 13 | NA | NA | CASSPTGNAEQFF | TGTGCCAGCAGCCCTACAGGGAATGCTGAGCAGTTCTTC
TRBJ2-7 | TRBV9 | 16 | TRBD1 | NA | CASNSGVGQYSYEQYF | TGTGCCAGCAATTCAGGTGTGGGACAGTACTCCTACGAGCAGTACTTC
TRBJ1-2 | TRBV7-2 | 14 | TRBD1 | once | CASSSTWTGYGYTF | TGTGCCAGCAGCTCAACCTGGACAGGCTATGGCTACACCTTC
TRBJ1-2 | TRBV6-1 | 15 | NA | few | CASSPTGTLNYGYTF | TGTGCCAGCAGTCCTACCGGGACACTGAACTATGGCTACACCTTC
TRBJ1-5 | TRBV24-1 | 13 | NA | NA | CATSDFGTEAQHF | TGTGCCACCAGTGATTTCGGGACGGAGGCCCAGCATTTT
TRBJ1-1 | TRBV4-2 | 11 | NA | NA | CASREGTEAFF | TGTGCCAGCCGCGAGGGGACTGAAGCTTTCTTT
TRBJ1-5 | TRBV19 | 12 | NA | NA | CATALSNQPQHF | TGTGCCACGGCACTTAGCAATCAGCCCCAGCATTTT
TRBJ2-7 | TRBV29-1 | 12 | TRBD1 | NA | CSASDRDNEQYF | TGCAGCGCCTCGGACAGGGATAACGAGCAGTACTTC
TRBJ2-3 | TRBV7-2 | 15 | TRBD2 | NA | CASSLTGGVADTQYF | TGTGCCAGCAGCTTGACGGGGGGGGTCGCAGATACGCAGTATTTT
TRBJ2-2 | TRBV13 | 12 | NA | NA | CASSFLAGELFF | TGTGCCAGCAGCTTTTTGGCCGGGGAGCTGTTTTTT
TRBJ1-1 | TRBV23-1 | 11 | NA | NA | CANPGGTEAFF | TGCGCCAACCCGGGGGGAACTGAAGCTTTCTTT
TRBJ2-7 | TRBV3-1 | 14 | NA | NA | CASSPAWSSYEQYF | TGTGCCAGCAGCCCCGCGTGGAGCTCCTACGAGCAGTACTTC
TRBJ2-2 | TRBV13 | 13 | TRBD1 | NA | CASSARGPGELFF | TGTGCCAGCAGCGCAAGGGGGCCCGGGGAGCTGTTTTTT
TRBJ2-1 | TRBV2 | 15 | TRBD2 | NA | CASSVPGLADNEQFF | TGTGCCAGCAGTGTGCCGGGACTAGCGGACAATGAGCAGTTCTTC
TRBJ2-7 | TRBV3-1 | 15 | NA | NA | CASSQERGRPYEQYF | TGTGCCAGCAGCCAAGAAAGGGGTAGACCCTACGAGCAGTACTTC
TRBJ2-4 | TRBV23-1 | 14 | NA | NA | CASLKSQAKNIQYF | TGCGCCAGCCTCAAATCGCAAGCCAAAAACATTCAGTACTTC
TRBJ2-2 | TRBV19 | 17 | TRBD1 | NA | CATSDRGPFRNTGELFF | TGTGCCACCTCGGACAGGGGGCCGTTTAGGAACACCGGGGAGCTGTTTTTT
TRBJ2-1 | TRBV2 | 15 | NA | NA | CASSPTESLYNEQFF | TGTGCCAGCAGTCCTACAGAATCCCTCTACAATGAGCAGTTCTTC
TRBJ1-5 | TRBV4-1 | 17 | TRBD1 | NA | CASSPLPGTGGWEPQHF | TGCGCCAGCAGCCCCCTCCCGGGGACAGGGGGCTGGGAGCCCCAGCATTTT
TRBJ2-3 | TRBV29-1 | 14 | TRBD1 | NA | CSVRQTGSTDTQYF | TGCAGCGTACGCCAGACAGGGAGCACAGATACGCAGTATTTT
TRBJ2-7 | TRBV24-1 | 15 | TRBD1 | NA | CATSDPGTGGYEQYF | TGTGCCACCAGTGACCCGGGGACAGGGGGCTACGAGCAGTACTTC
TRBJ2-1 | TRBV3-1 | 16 | TRBD2 | once | CASSAQAGGPNNEQFF | TGTGCCAGCAGCGCTCAAGCGGGGGGGCCGAACAATGAGCAGTTCTTC
TRBJ1-2 | TRBV19 | 16 | NA | NA | CASSTGPSELYYGYTF | TGTGCCAGTAGTACAGGGCCATCTGAGTTGTACTATGGCTACACCTTC
TRBJ1-2 | TRBV29-1 | 12 | NA | NA | CSVPRDNYGYTF | TGCAGCGTTCCGAGGGACAACTATGGCTACACCTTC
TRBJ1-1 | TRBV5-1 | 12 | NA | NA | CASSLRGVEAFF | TGCGCCAGCAGCTTGCGGGGGGTTGAAGCTTTCTTT
TRBJ2-1 | TRBV19 | 12 | NA | once | CASGGSYNEQFF | TGTGCCAGCGGGGGATCCTACAATGAGCAGTTCTTC
TRBJ2-7 | TRBV15 | 11 | NA | once | CATRKDYEQYF | TGTGCCACCAGGAAAGACTACGAGCAGTACTTC
TRBJ2-3 | TRBV7-9 | 15 | NA | NA | CASSPAPHSPDTQYF | TGTGCCAGCAGCCCCGCCCCGCACAGCCCAGATACGCAGTATTTT
TRBJ1-5 | TRBV2 | 14 | NA | NA | CASSEGVSNQPQHF | TGTGCCAGCAGTGAAGGGGTAAGCAATCAGCCCCAGCATTTT
TRBJ2-2 | TRBV7-9 | 12 | NA | NA | CASSPGTVVLFF | TGTGCCAGCAGCCCCGGAACAGTGGTGCTGTTTTTT
TRBJ2-7 | TRBV2 | 12 | NA | NA | CASETGSYEQYF | TGTGCCAGCGAAACAGGCTCCTACGAGCAGTACTTC
TRBJ2-3 | TRBV5-6 | 18 | TRBD2 | NA | CASSLELAGGTSTDTQYF | TGTGCCAGCAGCTTGGAACTAGCGGGGGGGACTAGCACAGATACGCAGTATTTT
TRBJ1-4 | TRBV7-9 | 14 | NA | NA | CASGSWSRGEKLFF | TGTGCCAGCGGGTCATGGAGCAGAGGCGAAAAACTGTTTTTT
TRBJ1-1 | TRBV2 | 12 | NA | NA | CASSEEWPEAFF | TGTGCCAGCAGTGAAGAATGGCCCGAAGCTTTCTTT
TRBJ1-1 | TRBV14 | 18 | NA | NA | CASSHFGAAGVMNTEAFF | TGTGCCAGCAGCCACTTCGGAGCGGCAGGAGTCATGAACACTGAAGCTTTCTTT
TRBJ2-7 | TRBV11-2 | 13 | TRBD1 | NA | CASSWGQAWEQYF | TGTGCCAGCAGCTGGGGACAGGCCTGGGAGCAGTACTTC
TRBJ1-1 | TRBV30 | 11 | NA | NA | CAWDEGAEAFF | TGTGCCTGGGACGAGGGGGCTGAAGCTTTCTTT
TRBJ1-2 | TRBV30 | 19 | NA | NA | CAWSGYAGAGEVFNYGYTF | TGTGCCTGGAGTGGATACGCGGGGGCCGGGGAAGTCTTTAACTATGGCTACACCTTC
TRBJ2-5 | TRBV6-5 | 15 | NA | NA | CASSYSMGAQETQYF | TGTGCCAGCAGTTACTCGATGGGGGCGCAAGAGACCCAGTACTTC
TRBJ2-1 | TRBV28 | 16 | NA | NA | CATKPSRRYGHNEQFF | TGTGCCACCAAACCCTCCAGACGCTACGGGCACAATGAGCAGTTCTTC
TRBJ1-1 | TRBV4-2 | 15 | NA | NA | CASSQVKGADTEAFF | TGTGCCAGCAGCCAAGTTAAGGGAGCGGACACTGAAGCTTTCTTT
TRBJ1-5 | TRBV7-9 | 14 | TRBD1 | NA | CASSTDRVGQPQHF | TGTGCCAGCAGCACCGACAGGGTCGGGCAGCCCCAGCATTTT
TRBJ2-7 | TRBV5-1 | 14 | NA | NA | CASRPGLGPYEQYF | TGCGCCAGCAGGCCCGGACTCGGCCCCTACGAGCAGTACTTC
TRBJ2-1 | TRBV30 | 13 | NA | NA | CAWSTGTPNEQFF | TGTGCCTGGAGTACCGGGACCCCCAATGAGCAGTTCTTC
TRBJ2-2 | TRBV7-2 | 12 | NA | once | CASSTFTGELFF | TGTGCCAGCAGCACATTCACCGGGGAGCTGTTTTTT
TRBJ2-3 | TRBV7-9 | 15 | TRBD2 | once | CASSQTGLGTDTQYF | TGTGCCAGCAGCCAGACGGGACTAGGAACAGATACGCAGTATTTT
TRBJ2-5 | TRBV7-9 | 17 | NA | NA | CASSLPSCSNIQETQYF | TGTGCCAGCAGCTTACCGTCGTGTAGCAATATTCAGGAGACCCAGTACTTC
TRBJ2-1 | TRBV7-9 | 14 | TRBD2 | NA | CASTSSGGYSEQFF | TGTGCCAGCACCTCAAGCGGGGGGTACTCTGAGCAGTTCTTC
TRBJ2-5 | TRBV7-2 | 15 | NA | NA | CASSLGDTPGETQYF | TGTGCCAGCAGCTTAGGGGACACCCCAGGGGAGACCCAGTACTTC